These T cell receptor beta chains were read from a single sample in a study of radiation and T cells in renal cell carcinoma. Using immunoSEQ multiplex PCR, the repertoire was profiled, and TCRdb retains in-frame clones only, with some absent. Of around 29,000 clones listed, around 85% are singletons. Material: blood, obtained from a patient whose treatment included radiotherapy and nephrectomy. The receptors come from a man aged 55 to 70 with renal cell carcinoma. Both conserved end residues are part of each CDR3. D genes are given only for firm matches. Part of the rows lack a size; the others show once, few, many or a class for expanded clones.

TRBJ2-1 - TRBV7-2 TRBD2 TGTGCCAGCAGCTCGGGACTAGCGGCCTACTCCTACAATGAGCAGTTCTTC CASSSGLAAYSYNEQFF
TRBJ2-5 - TRBV4-3 - TGCGCCAGCAGCCAAGATCAGGGCAGACAAGAGACCCAGTACTTC CASSQDQGRQETQYF
TRBJ2-1 - TRBV19 TRBD1 TGTGCCAGTAGACGGGACAGGACCTACAATGAGCAGTTCTTC CASRRDRTYNEQFF
TRBJ2-2 - TRBV2 - TGTGCCAGCACTTTCCAGGGGGGGACCGGGGAGCTGTTTTTT CASTFQGGTGELFF
TRBJ2-5 - TRBV6-6 - TGTGCCAGCAGTCCGGGCGTCGGGGCCCAGTACTTC CASSPGVGAQYF
TRBJ2-7 - TRBV2 - TGTGCCAGCAGCCGGTCGGCCGGCTCCTACGAGCAGTACTTC CASSRSAGSYEQYF
TRBJ1-2 - TRBV6-1 - TGTGCCAGCAGTGACCGAGCCCGTAACTATGGCTACACCTTC CASSDRARNYGYTF
TRBJ1-2 - TRBV2 TRBD1 TGTGCCAGCAGGGGACAGGCCAGATCCTATGGCTACACCTTC CASRGQARSYGYTF
TRBJ2-5 once TRBV27 TRBD2 TGTGCCAGCAGTCTTGGACTAGCGGGAGGAGGGGAGACCCAGTACTTC CASSLGLAGGGETQYF
TRBJ2-4 - TRBV4-1 - TGCGCCAGCAGCCAAGATGGTGCGGACATCCTATTGGGCAAAAACATTCAGTACTTC CASSQDGADILLGKNIQYF
TRBJ2-2 - TRBV6-5 TRBD1 TGTGCCAGCAGTAAGACAGGGTTAGGCACCGGGGAGCTGTTTTTT CASSKTGLGTGELFF